Listed below are T cell receptor beta chains from one sample, sequenced in a study of blood T cell repertoires in COVID-19. The table came from immunoSEQ multiplex PCR; TCRdb's copy has only in-frame clones and leaves some out. In the table there are about 340,000 clones, 65% to 85% of which are singletons. The sequenced sample consisted of peripheral blood. The receptors were sampled from a man aged 30-40 years with active or convalescent COVID-19. CDR3s include the opening cysteine and the closing phenylalanine or tryptophan. Fields, in order: clone size, V gene, J gene, D gene, CDR3 DNA, CDR3 protein. The D gene is left open where the match is weak. Size tells how often a clone was seen (once, few, many) or the class of an expanded clone, and some rows leave it out.

NA	TRBV4-2	TRBJ1-5	NA	TGTGCCAGCAGCCAGGGCAGCCGTGGCAATCAGCCCCAGCATTTT	CASSQGSRGNQPQHF
NA	TRBV13	TRBJ2-3	TRBD1	TGTGCCAGCAGCTCCATGACAGGGGTTGGCGGGGATACGCAGTATTTT	CASSSMTGVGGDTQYF
NA	TRBV4-3	TRBJ1-2	NA	TGCGCCAGCAGCCCGATGACGGGGGGCCCTAACTATGGCTACACCTTC	CASSPMTGGPNYGYTF
few	TRBV9	TRBJ2-5	TRBD2	TGTGCCAGCAGCGTTAGCGGGACTGGCGTTGAGACCCAGTACTTC	CASSVSGTGVETQYF
NA	TRBV5-4	TRBJ1-3	TRBD1	TGTGCCAGCAGCCTGCCCGGACAGGGAGGAAACACCATATATTTT	CASSLPGQGGNTIYF
few	TRBV20-1	TRBJ1-3	NA	TGCAGTGTTCCGGCTGGAAACACCATATATTTT	CSVPAGNTIYF
NA	TRBV7-2	TRBJ1-4	TRBD1	TGTGCCAGCAGCTTGACAGGGGCGCCCCGTGAAAAACTGTTTTTT	CASSLTGAPREKLFF
NA	TRBV6-5	TRBJ1-5	NA	TGTGCCAGCACCGATAACAGGTTCAATCAGCCCCAGCATTTT	CASTDNRFNQPQHF
few	TRBV24-1	TRBJ2-2	TRBD2	TGTGCCACCAGAGAAACGGGGGGCACCGGGGAGCTGTTTTTT	CATRETGGTGELFF
NA	TRBV27	TRBJ2-7	TRBD2	TGTGCCAGCAGTTTATCGGCTAGCGGGAGTAAGCAGTACTTC	CASSLSASGSKQYF
NA	TRBV11-1	TRBJ2-1	NA	TGTGCCAGCAGCTTGACAGACAATGAGCAGTTCTTC	CASSLTDNEQFF
NA	TRBV19	TRBJ1-3	NA	TGTGCCAGTAGTCTTGACAGGAACTCTGGAAACACCATATATTTT	CASSLDRNSGNTIYF
NA	TRBV9	TRBJ1-5	NA	TGTGCCAGCAGCGCGAAAGTTCGAGCCCAGCATTTT	CASSAKVRAQHF
NA	TRBV28	TRBJ2-3	NA	TGTGCCAGCAGGCGACTCGCGGTAGATACGCAGTATTTT	CASRRLAVDTQYF
NA	TRBV6-4	TRBJ1-4	TRBD1	TGTGCCAAAGGACAGGGGCCCTGGGTTAATGAAAAACTGTTTTTT	CAKGQGPWVNEKLFF
NA	TRBV4-2	TRBJ1-2	TRBD1	TGTGCCAGCAGCCCCACGGACAGGGAAGGGAATGGCTACACCTTC	CASSPTDREGNGYTF
NA	TRBV5-1	TRBJ2-1	TRBD1	TGCGCCAGCAGCACCGGACAGGGGGCTGTTAGAAATGAGCAGTTCTTC	CASSTGQGAVRNEQFF
NA	TRBV5-4	TRBJ2-5	NA	TGTGCCAGCAGCTTGGATGTGGAGGAGGCCCAGTACTTC	CASSLDVEEAQYF
NA	TRBV24-1	TRBJ1-5	TRBD1	TGTGCCACCAGTGTTGGAGGACAGGGTCGTCAGCCCCAGCATTTT	CATSVGGQGRQPQHF
NA	TRBV27	TRBJ2-3	TRBD1	TGTGCCAGCAGTTGGGAGGGACAGGGGACAGATACGCAGTATTTT	CASSWEGQGTDTQYF